These 25 T cell receptor beta chains were sequenced from one sample in a study of blood T cell repertoires in COVID-19 (TCRdb year 2020). Library preparation was by the immunoSEQ multiplex PCR assay. The immuneACCESS repertoire file appears here via TCRdb, limited to in-frame rearrangements. These files lack a portion of the clones; in checked studies, under half of the deficit traces to unresolved V genes, and the cause of the others is not known. The sample table lists about 140,000 clones, around 79% of them with a count of one. 2.5% to 3.5% of the sample rests with the top ten. Input material: PBMCs or T cells enriched from blood (not recorded which). The source of these receptors is a woman aged 45-59 years who had recovered from COVID-19.

The V gene is TRBV11-3, the J gene TRBJ2-2, with a tentative D call TRBD1 (6 bases). Trimming pared 5 bases from V and 2 bases from J, leaving 12 bases between. There are 15 residues in the CDR3. The germline CDR1 and CDR2 sequences are SGHNT and YENEEA. CDR3 nucleotide sequence: TGTGCCAGCAGCGGATCCAGGGGTAACACCGGGGAGCTGTTTTTT. Its translation: CASSGSRGNTGELFF. Drawing the rest from reference TRBV11-3 and TRBJ2-2, the complete variable domain is EAGVVQSPRYKIIEKKQPVAFWCNPISGHNTLYWYLQNLGQGPELLIRYENEEAVDDSQLPKDRFSAERLKGVDSTLKIQPAELGDSAVYLCASSGSRGNTGELFFGEGSRLTVL.

The gene calls are TRBV3-1 (or the pseudogene TRBV3-2) and TRBJ1-1; 10 bases fit TRBD1. This CDR3 is 16 amino acids long. Germline V gene sequence: CDR1 LGHDT, CDR2 YNNKEL (reference sequence). J lost 5 bases, V lost 5 bases, and 11 bases had no gene match. The chain's CDR3 is CASSNRDRGRPTEAFF. In nucleotides, the CDR3 is TGTGCCAGCAGCAACCGGGACAGGGGACGTCCTACTGAAGCTTTCTTT.

V gene TRBV7-8 combines with J gene TRBJ1-1; the match to TRBD1 covers 10 bases. With 6 bases clipped from V and 8 bases from J, the junction kept 9 bases outside the gene matches. The germline V gene has CDR1 SGHVS and CDR2 FQNEAQ. CDR3 length: 14 residues. The CDR3 is CASSSGTGAMEAFF. The CDR3 DNA reads TGTGCCAGCAGTTCCGGGACAGGGGCAATGGAAGCTTTCTTT.

This chain connects TRBV3-1 (or the pseudogene TRBV3-2) to TRBJ2-7; D is possibly TRBD2 (6 bases). V was pared by 5 bases and J by 13 bases, with 18 bases between. This CDR3 spans 12 amino acids. Germline CDR1 is LGHDT and CDR2 is YNNKEL (reference sequence). CDR3 sequence: CASSRAGRFIYF. The CDR3 DNA is TGTGCCAGCAGCAGAGCGGGTCGATTCATTTACTTC.

The chain couples TRBV2 to TRBJ1-1; D remains ambiguous. The CDR3 is 14 residues long. V lost 7 bases and J lost 1, with 13 bases in between. CDR1 is SNHLY, CDR2 FYNNEI, per germline. In DNA, the CDR3 is TGTGCCAGCAAATCGGTGATTTCGAACACTGAAGCTTTCTTT. This sequence encodes CASKSVISNTEAFF.

The chain carries TRBV30 and TRBJ2-5; 8 bases match TRBD2. The CDR3 totals 16 residues. Trimming took 7 bases from V and 6 from J; bases not matched to a gene: 19. Germline lookup yields CDR1 GTSNPN and CDR2 SVGIG (reference sequence). The CDR3 sequence is CASRLPGLEAVKTQYF. For the CDR3, the DNA is TGTGCCTCCAGACTCCCGGGACTAGAGGCTGTGAAGACCCAGTACTTC.

The rearrangement uses TRBV7-9 and TRBJ1-5, with D tentatively TRBD1 (5 bases). The germline V gene encodes CDR1 SEHNR and CDR2 FQNEAQ (reference sequence). The V gene lost 5 bases and the J gene lost 7 bases, with 12 bases spanning the gap. The CDR3 length is 13 residues. This CDR3 reads CASSLGGDQPQHF. In DNA, the CDR3 is TGTGCCAGCAGCCTGGGGGGAGACCAGCCCCAGCATTTT. The whole variable domain, filled in from reference TRBV7-9 and TRBJ1-5, reads DTGVSQNPRHKITKRGQNVTFRCDPISEHNRLYWYRQTLGQGPEFLTYFQNEAQLEKSRLLSDRFSAERPKGSFSTLEIQRTEQGDSAMYLCASSLGGDQPQHFGDGTRLSIL.

The V call is TRBV21-1, the J call TRBJ1-2; the table assigns TRBD1, which was not confirmed against the DNA. TRBV21-1 is assigned pseudogene status. The CDR3 runs to 14 residues. This chain's CDR3 is CASTEGAVDYGYTF. The CDR3 DNA reads as TGTGCCAGCACGGAGGGGGCAGTAGACTATGGCTACACCTTC.

This sequence joins TRBV5-1 and TRBJ2-5; 12 nucleotides match TRBD2. The CDR3 sequence is 16 residues long. The V gene's germline CDR1 is SGHRS and CDR2 YFSETQ. Trimming took 4 bases from V and 2 from J; bases not matched to a gene: 6. This CDR3 reads CASSPRTSGKQETQYF. The CDR3 coding sequence is TGCGCCAGCAGCCCGAGGACTAGCGGGAAACAAGAGACCCAGTACTTC.

The chain couples TRBV6-5 to TRBJ2-1; D is uncertain. The CDR3 loop spans 13 amino acids. Trimming took 0 bases from V and 9 from J, leaving 9 bases between them. The germline gives CDR1 MNHEY, CDR2 SVGAGI. DNA for the CDR3: TGTGCCAGCAGTTACTCGACAATCACTGAGCAGTTCTTC. Protein: CASSYSTITEQFF.

The J gene is TRBJ1-6, the V gene TRBV10-3; weak D call: TRBD1 (5 bases). V was trimmed by 0 bases and J by 14 bases, leaving 17 bases between them. The V gene's germline CDR1 is ENHRY and CDR2 SYGVKD. The CDR3 is 15 residues long. The CDR3 DNA follows: TGTGCCATCAGTGAGTCGAACCCCACAGGCAGCGCCCTCCACTTT. Translation gives CAISESNPTGSALHF.

The CDR3 region is CASSLVGASNTEAFF. In nucleotides, the CDR3 is TGTGCCAGCAGCTTGGTAGGGGCATCGAACACTGAAGCTTTCTTT. This chain connects TRBV5-4 to TRBJ1-1, with D perhaps TRBD1 (5 bases). CDR3 length: 15 residues. Germline V gene sequence: CDR1 SGHNT, CDR2 YYREEE (reference sequence). V lost 0 bases, J lost 1 base, and 10 bases lay in between.

The gene calls are TRBV6-1 and TRBJ1-2, with D perhaps matching TRBD1 (6 bases). V dropped 4 bases and J dropped 4 bases, with 22 bases sitting between them. Germline V CDR1 and CDR2: MNHNS, SASEGT. There are 17 residues in the CDR3. The CDR3 here is CASSVRAQIQGFYGYTF. Here the CDR3 DNA reads TGTGCCAGCAGTGTAAGGGCCCAAATACAGGGATTCTATGGCTACACCTTC.

This clone was picked up a small number of times. This chain connects TRBV16 to TRBJ1-5, with TRBD1 matching 8 bases. Germline trimming cut 5 bases from V and 5 bases from J; bases unmatched to any gene: 5. This CDR3 comprises 14 residues. Germline CDR1 reads KGHSY; CDR2 reads FQNENV. The CDR3 protein is CASSADRGYQPQHF. In DNA, the CDR3 is TGTGCCAGCAGCGCCGACAGGGGATATCAGCCCCAGCATTTT.

This clone has just one count. The CDR3 nucleotides are TGTGCCTGGAGTGTTACAGGGGGGTACGAGCAGTACTTC. It is translated as CAWSVTGGYEQYF. The J gene is TRBJ2-7, the V gene TRBV30, with 8 bases lining up with TRBD1. The CDR3 length is 13 residues. Germline values: CDR1 GTSNPN, CDR2 SVGIG (reference sequence). J lost 4 bases, V lost 0 bases, and 2 bases had no gene match. The full variable domain, with the rest looked up from reference TRBV30 and TRBJ2-7, is SQTIHQWPATLVQPVGSPLSLECTVEGTSNPNLYWYRQAAGRGLQLLFYSVGIGQISSEVPQNLSASRPQDRQFILSSKKLLLSDSGFYLCAWSVTGGYEQYFGPGTRLTVT.

This sequence joins TRBV25-1 and TRBJ1-2; 9 bases map to TRBD1. V was clipped by 7 bases and J by 4 bases; unmatched bases: 7. There are 14 residues in the CDR3. CDR1 is MGHDK and CDR2 is SYGVNS in the germline V gene. As DNA, the CDR3 is TGTGCCAGCATTGGGACAGGGAGGGCCTATGGCTACACCTTC. Translation gives CASIGTGRAYGYTF.

This clone appeared a single time. The rearrangement uses TRBV18 and TRBJ1-3; D remains unclear. CDR1 KGHSH and CDR2 LQKENI come from the germline V gene. This CDR3 is built from 14 residues. Trimming left V 3 bases short and J 0 bases short, with 6 bases between. CDR3 sequence: CASSPSYSGNTIYF. The CDR3 DNA reads as TGTGCCAGCTCACCCTCTTACTCTGGAAACACCATATATTTT.

This clone was seen once. The V call is TRBV23-1, the J call TRBJ2-7, with D maybe TRBD1 (5 bases). TRBV23-1 qualifies as an ORF whose function is uncertain. The CDR3 is 17 residues long. V was cut by 2 bases and J by 3 bases, with 20 bases left in between. The CDR3 nucleotides read TGCGCCAGCAGTCAAAGGCCCCTTGACAGTCCGGTCTACGAGCAGTACTTC. This translates into CASSQRPLDSPVYEQYF.

The chain carries TRBV18 and TRBJ1-2; 8 positions match TRBD1. The germline gives CDR1 KGHSH, CDR2 LQKENI. Trimming cost V 4 bases and J 1 base; bases outside gene matches: 5. The CDR3 is 15 residues long. CDR3 DNA sequence: TGTGCCAGCTCACTGGACAGGGATAGTAACTATGGCTACACCTTC. Encoded protein: CASSLDRDSNYGYTF.

The gene calls are TRBV3-1 (or the pseudogene TRBV3-2) and TRBJ1-4; D is unclear. Germline CDR1 is LGHDT and CDR2 is YNNKEL (reference sequence). V was cut by 4 bases and J by 8 bases, with 14 bases left in between. CDR3 length equals 14 residues. The CDR3 region has the DNA TGTGCCAGCAGCCCCCGAGGCTATAGAGAAAAACTGTTTTTT. Its translation: CASSPRGYREKLFF.

The rearrangement links TRBV19 to TRBJ1-2; no reliable D call. CDR3 size: 15 residues. Per the germline V gene, CDR1 is LNHDA and CDR2 is SQIVND (reference sequence). V was clipped by 1 base and J by 6 bases, with 15 bases between them. The CDR3 bases are TGTGCCAGTAGTATAGGGAGGGCTCGGGCTAATGGCTACACCTTC. Amino acids: CASSIGRARANGYTF. The whole variable domain, filled in from reference TRBV19 and TRBJ1-2, reads DGGITQSPKYLFRKEGQNVTLSCEQNLNHDAMYWYRQDPGQGLRLIYYSQIVNDFQKGDIAEGYSVSREKKESFPLTVTSAQKNPTAFYLCASSIGRARANGYTFGSGTRLTVV.

V is TRBV11-2 and J is TRBJ1-1, with a weak D call TRBD1 (5 bases). V was trimmed by 1 base and J by 6 bases, leaving 12 bases between them. CDR1 and CDR2 from the germline V gene are SGHAT and FQNNGV. The CDR3 covers 14 residues. The DNA of the CDR3 is TGTGCCAGCAGCTTAGTTCAGGGTGGCGCTGAAGCTTTCTTT. It codes for CASSLVQGGAEAFF.

The chain couples TRBV11-2 to TRBJ2-1; D gene ambiguous. V lost 1 base and J lost 7, with 5 bases in between. The CDR3 has 12 amino acids. Germline V gene data show CDR1 as SGHAT and CDR2 as FQNNGV. The chain's CDR3 is CASSLALNEQFF. CDR3 sequence (DNA): TGTGCCAGCAGCTTAGCACTGAATGAGCAGTTCTTC.

The gene calls are TRBV6-6 and TRBJ2-2, with 8 bases fitting TRBD1. Unmatched junction bases numbered 9, after V lost 11 bases and J lost 7 bases. Per germline, CDR1 MNHNY and CDR2 SVGAGI (reference sequence). This CDR3 region has 13 residues. The chain's CDR3 is CAVEQGAGGELFF. The CDR3 DNA sequence: TGTGCCGTAGAGCAGGGGGCGGGCGGGGAGCTGTTTTTT.

The chain uses TRBV3-1 (or the pseudogene TRBV3-2) and TRBJ2-5, with D perhaps TRBD2 (5 bases). The CDR3 contains 14 residues. V was pared by 1 base and J by 5 bases, with 11 bases between. Germline V gives CDR1 LGHDT, CDR2 YNNKEL (reference sequence). Written as DNA, the CDR3 is TGTGCCAGCAGCCAAGTCGTTAGCGTTGAGACCCAGTACTTC. It yields the protein CASSQVVSVETQYF.